This T cell receptor (beta chain) is from a study of low-dose radiotherapy and immunotherapy resistance in tumors. The trim removed 5 bases at V and 2 bases at J, leaving 5 bases unmatched. Per the germline V gene, CDR1 is MDHEN and CDR2 is SYDVKM. The CDR3 has 15 residues. Time point noted: before trial treatment. Nivolumab, ipilimumab, aspirin, low-dose cyclophosphamide and low-dose radiotherapy were given to donors. It was with a constant-region primer and a V-primer adapter that TCRs were amplified over approximately 18 PCR cycles. In TCRdb, the reads were re-called with MiXCR into one record per CDR3 protein. The profile shows tens of thousands of distinct CDR3 sequences, approximately 12% of them singletons.

This clonotype was obtained from a female donor with ovarian cancer. This specimen consisted of PBMCs, obtained before treatment. The rearrangement joins TRBV28 to TRBJ2-5; TRBD1 matches 10 bases. CDR3 loop: CASSPGTGAQETQYF. Here the CDR3 DNA reads TGTGCCAGCAGTCCCGGGACAGGGGCGCAAGAGACCCAGTACTTC.